This record concerns one T cell receptor beta chain sequence. Its specificity is unknown. The sample is drawn from a study of T cell responses to AZD1222 COVID-19 vaccine. Study results and limitations: Baseline testing showed seropositivity in only six AZD1222 recipients.

V gave up 2 bases and J gave up 4 bases, with 9 bases separating them. Germline values: CDR1 MNHEY, CDR2 SVGEGT. The CDR3 consists of 13 residues. Assay: immunoSEQ multiplex PCR; the TCRdb copy retains only in-frame clones and omits some. The table includes about 60,000 clones, around 83% detected once. The chain joins TRBV6-2 or TRBV6-3 to TRBJ2-7; possibly TRBD2 for D (5 bases). The material was peripheral blood, obtained on day 0 of MenACWY control vaccination. This clonotype was obtained from an adult in good health. This CDR3 is CASSYEGRYEQYF. The CDR3 DNA follows: TGTGCCAGCAGTTACGAGGGCCGATACGAGCAGTACTTC.